The clone carrying this TCR beta chain was seen more than once but under ten times. This sample was taken from a study of patients and donors after allogeneic stem cell transplantation. From the RT-PCR reads, TCRdb called clonotypes with MiXCR, one entry per CDR3 protein. This table has 150,000 to 200,000 distinct CDR3 sequences, 30% appearing once. The receptor's source is a human donor who was either an allogeneic HSCT recipient or a stem cell or donor lymphocyte infusion donor (not recorded which). It is not recorded whose cells these are; they may come from a transplant donor. The sequenced sample was blood, either unsorted or a sorted T cell fraction (not recorded which).

CDR3: CAISEGPSRNYGYTF. Written as DNA, the CDR3 is TGTGCCATCAGTGAAGGTCCCAGCCGTAACTATGGCTACACCTTC. This chain uses TRBV10-3 with TRBJ1-2, with D hard to call. CDR3 size: 15 residues. CDR1 and CDR2 from the germline V gene are ENHRY and SYGVKD. Trimming removed 3 bases at V and 1 base at J, with 12 bases between.